Listed below are T cell receptor beta chains from one sample, sequenced in a study of blood T cell repertoires in COVID-19. Sequencing used immunoSEQ multiplex PCR; TCRdb keeps in-frame clones, though not all of them. The sample has about 100,000 clones; around four fifths are singletons. The sample comprised peripheral blood. These receptors all stem from a man in his 70s with active or convalescent COVID-19. The CDR3 runs from the conserved cysteine through the conserved F or W. Fields, in order: clone size, D gene, V gene, J gene, CDR3 DNA, CDR3 protein. The D gene is left open where the match is weak. Not all rows give a size; the values are once, few, many and, for expanded clones, a class.

clone size: once
D gene: TRBD1
V gene: TRBV4-3
J gene: TRBJ1-1
CDR3 DNA: TGCGCCAGCAGCCAAGTCCTTGGGACAGCGAACACTGAAGCTTTCTTT
CDR3 protein: CASSQVLGTANTEAFF

clone size: NA
D gene: NA
V gene: TRBV27
J gene: TRBJ1-2
CDR3 DNA: TGTGCCAGCAGTTTAGTAGCGGGGACTAACTATGGCTACACCTTC
CDR3 protein: CASSLVAGTNYGYTF

clone size: few
D gene: NA
V gene: TRBV19
J gene: TRBJ1-2
CDR3 DNA: TGTGCCAGTAGCCACGACAGCCTCTATGGCTACACCTTC
CDR3 protein: CASSHDSLYGYTF

clone size: NA
D gene: TRBD2
V gene: TRBV6-6
J gene: TRBJ2-1
CDR3 DNA: TGTGCCATTTTAGCGGGTAGACACAATGAGCAGTTCTTC
CDR3 protein: CAILAGRHNEQFF

clone size: NA
D gene: TRBD1
V gene: TRBV4-3
J gene: TRBJ2-7
CDR3 DNA: TGCGCCAGCAGCCAATCTGAGGGGACAGCCTACGAGCAGTACTTC
CDR3 protein: CASSQSEGTAYEQYF

clone size: NA
D gene: TRBD1
V gene: TRBV7-9
J gene: TRBJ1-2
CDR3 DNA: TGTGCCAGCAGCTCCTCCCGGGACAGTTTTGGGGGGTATGGCTACACCTTC
CDR3 protein: CASSSSRDSFGGYGYTF

clone size: NA
D gene: TRBD2
V gene: TRBV11-2
J gene: TRBJ2-7
CDR3 DNA: TGTGCCAGCAGCTTAGTCACTAGCGGGAATTTAATTGACGAGCAGTACTTC
CDR3 protein: CASSLVTSGNLIDEQYF

clone size: few
D gene: NA
V gene: TRBV3-1/TRBV3-2
J gene: TRBJ1-1
CDR3 DNA: TGTGCCAGCAGCCAAGTCCCGGGAACTGAAGCTTTCTTT
CDR3 protein: CASSQVPGTEAFF

clone size: few
D gene: NA
V gene: TRBV7-2
J gene: TRBJ1-1
CDR3 DNA: TGTGCCAGCAGCTTAGGAGTCTGGAACACTGAAGCTTTCTTT
CDR3 protein: CASSLGVWNTEAFF

clone size: NA
D gene: NA
V gene: TRBV6-6
J gene: TRBJ1-4
CDR3 DNA: TGTGCCAGCAGTCAACAGGGAGGGAGTGAAAAACTGTTTTTT
CDR3 protein: CASSQQGGSEKLFF

clone size: NA
D gene: NA
V gene: TRBV19
J gene: TRBJ2-1
CDR3 DNA: TGTGCCAGTAGTATTTCGGGGACTCAAATCATTAATGAGCAGTTCTTC
CDR3 protein: CASSISGTQIINEQFF

clone size: few
D gene: TRBD2
V gene: TRBV5-1
J gene: TRBJ2-2
CDR3 DNA: TGCGCCAGCAGCTTGACTTGGGGAGGGTCCGGGGAGCTGTTTTTT
CDR3 protein: CASSLTWGGSGELFF

clone size: NA
D gene: NA
V gene: TRBV10-3
J gene: TRBJ2-3
CDR3 DNA: TGTGCCATCGGCACATCGACAGATACGCAGTATTTT
CDR3 protein: CAIGTSTDTQYF

clone size: NA
D gene: TRBD1
V gene: TRBV27
J gene: TRBJ2-7
CDR3 DNA: TGTGCCAGCAGTTTAGGACAGGGGTTCCCCTACGAGCAGTACTTC
CDR3 protein: CASSLGQGFPYEQYF

clone size: NA
D gene: NA
V gene: TRBV7-8
J gene: TRBJ2-2
CDR3 DNA: TGTGCCAGCGACCTAAGTCGACACGACACCGGGGAGCTGTTTTTT
CDR3 protein: CASDLSRHDTGELFF

clone size: few
D gene: TRBD2
V gene: TRBV7-2
J gene: TRBJ2-1
CDR3 DNA: TGTGCCAGCAGCTTAAGCCGGCTAGCGGGAGGAGTACACAATGAGCAGTTCTTC
CDR3 protein: CASSLSRLAGGVHNEQFF

clone size: NA
D gene: TRBD1
V gene: TRBV7-3
J gene: TRBJ1-1
CDR3 DNA: TGTGCCAGCAGCTCCGGGACAGGGCTCACTGAAGCTTTCTTT
CDR3 protein: CASSSGTGLTEAFF

clone size: NA
D gene: NA
V gene: TRBV19
J gene: TRBJ2-1
CDR3 DNA: TGTGCCAGTAGCTCCCGGGGAGGCCCGGGTGAGCAGTTCTTC
CDR3 protein: CASSSRGGPGEQFF

clone size: NA
D gene: NA
V gene: TRBV30
J gene: TRBJ2-7
CDR3 DNA: TGTGCCTGGAGGGGTGGGAGCTCCTACGAGCAGTACTTC
CDR3 protein: CAWRGGSSYEQYF

clone size: NA
D gene: NA
V gene: TRBV15
J gene: TRBJ1-4
CDR3 DNA: TGTGCCACCAGCGAAACAGGGAGAGGAAATGAAAAACTGTTTTTT
CDR3 protein: CATSETGRGNEKLFF

clone size: NA
D gene: NA
V gene: TRBV7-2
J gene: TRBJ1-2
CDR3 DNA: TGTGCCAGCAGCCCGGACAGAGTCGGTGGCTACACCTTC
CDR3 protein: CASSPDRVGGYTF

clone size: few
D gene: NA
V gene: TRBV28
J gene: TRBJ1-2
CDR3 DNA: TGTGCCAGCAGTCTAATCGTGGGCCTGATAATACCTTATGGCTACACCTTC
CDR3 protein: CASSLIVGLIIPYGYTF

clone size: NA
D gene: TRBD1
V gene: TRBV6-5
J gene: TRBJ2-1
CDR3 DNA: TGTGCCAGCAGTTTAGGACAGGGGTGGAGCAATGAGCAGTTCTTC
CDR3 protein: CASSLGQGWSNEQFF

clone size: NA
D gene: NA
V gene: TRBV7-2
J gene: TRBJ2-2
CDR3 DNA: TGTGCCAGCAGCTTAGGAGGGCGCGGGGAGCTGTTTTTT
CDR3 protein: CASSLGGRGELFF

clone size: NA
D gene: NA
V gene: TRBV19
J gene: TRBJ2-1
CDR3 DNA: TGTGCCAGTAGTAGGGGCACCGAAAACAATGAGCAGTTCTTC
CDR3 protein: CASSRGTENNEQFF